Many counts were recorded for the clone carrying this TCR beta chain. Its target is not known. Libraries of TCR beta came from iRepertoire HTBI primers plus Arm-PCR of CDR3 regions. TCRdb used MiXCR to reprocess the multiplex PCR reads, holding one entry per CDR3 protein. The sample carries hundreds of thousands of distinct CDR3 sequences, around 17% recorded once. This entry is derived from a study of regulatory T cells in long-lasting Graves disease. Study information: Graves' patients (newly diagnosed) had been on antithyroid drugs under 3 months.

Study observations and caveats: TRBV28, TRBJ1-2 and TRBJ2-5 emerged as the favored segments in persistent disease. Relative to new patients (966), persistent patients exhibited greater sharing of public clonotypes (more than 2,500).

This CDR3 contains 12 residues. From germline, CDR1 is KGHSH and CDR2 LQKENI. With 6 bases removed from V and 13 bases from J, the gap between germline ends came to 15 bases. Time point noted: newly diagnosed GD, antithyroid drugs for less than 3 months. Extracted PBMC RNA gave rise to the TCR library. These data were also filed under a second study, of T cells in Graves' hyperthyroidism and ophthalmopathy. That paper adds: Across 18 months, stable Graves' hyperthyroidism was marked by no progression to ophthalmopathy.

The material sequenced was peripheral blood mononuclear cells (PBMCs), taken at new diagnosis, from a patient treated with antithyroid drugs. The chain employs TRBV18 and TRBJ1-4; D gene unclear. This TCR came from a young woman with Graves disease. CDR3 nucleotide sequence: TGTGCCAGCTCTCCTCCCGTTGGACGACTGTTTTTT. Its translation is CASSPPVGRLFF.